This passage covers 16 T cell receptor beta chains from one sample sequenced in a study of metastatic and nonmetastatic thyroid tumors. TCRdb ran MiXCR on the PCR reads. The sample includes 35,000 to 50,000 clones, about 3.3% of them seen just once. Nobody among the patients had been given any treatment before thyroid surgery. Sample: blood. These TCRs come from a female donor with papillary thyroid cancer or a benign thyroid nodule (not recorded which). Some clones in this sample may be carry-over from other donors' samples.

This clone has at least ten counts. The V gene is TRBV14, the J gene TRBJ2-7; 9 nucleotides line up with TRBD1. J was trimmed by 2 bases and V by 3 bases; bases with no gene match: 8. The germline CDR1 and CDR2 sequences are SGHDN and FVKESK. The CDR3 length is 16 residues. The CDR3 spells CASSHLQGARTYEQYF. CDR3 bases: TGTGCCAGCAGCCACCTACAGGGGGCAAGGACCTACGAGCAGTACTTC.

In its sample, this clone was seen a few times. The rearrangement joins TRBV5-5 to TRBJ2-5; 12 bases are a match to TRBD2. V lost 4 bases, J lost 1 base, and 8 bases stayed unmatched. The CDR3 loop spans 17 amino acids. Germline V CDR1 and CDR2: SGHKS, YYEKEE (reference sequence). This chain's CDR3 is CASSKTSGSGRQETQYF. CDR3 DNA: TGTGCCAGCAGCAAGACTAGCGGGAGTGGGCGCCAAGAGACCCAGTACTTC.

This clone was observed a few times. This chain uses TRBV10-3 with TRBJ2-1; D is unresolved. From germline, CDR1 is ENHRY and CDR2 SYGVKD. V was pared by 5 bases and J by 0 bases, with 11 bases between. The CDR3 loop spans 15 amino acids. The CDR3 sequence: CAISLQVDSYNEQFF. The CDR3 DNA follows: TGTGCCATCAGTTTGCAGGTAGACTCCTACAATGAGCAGTTCTTC.

This clone came up many times. The chain uses TRBV5-6 and TRBJ1-5, with a tentative D call TRBD1 (5 bases). The CDR3 runs 14 residues. Trimming removed 2 bases at V and 6 bases at J, with 12 bases between. Germline-derived CDR1 and CDR2 are SGHDT and YYEEEE. CDR3 in amino acids: CASSLYQGGQPQHF. In nucleotides, the CDR3 is TGTGCCAGCAGCTTATATCAGGGCGGTCAGCCCCAGCATTTT. Filled out from reference TRBV5-6 and TRBJ1-5, the complete variable domain reads DAGVTQSPTHLIKTRGQQVTLRCSPKSGHDTVSWYQQALGQGPQFIFQYYEEEERQRGNFPDRFSGHQFPNYSSELNVNALLLGDSALYLCASSLYQGGQPQHFGDGTRLSIL.

This clone was detected many times. The chain combines TRBV6-1 with TRBJ2-3; TRBD2 aligns across 8 bases. There are 18 residues in the CDR3. The germline V gene encodes CDR1 MNHNS and CDR2 SASEGT. V lost 1 base, J lost 0 bases, and 9 bases stayed unmatched. The DNA of the CDR3 is TGTGCCAGCAGTGAAGTGTTAGCGGGACCGACTAGCACAGATACGCAGTATTTT. Amino acids: CASSEVLAGPTSTDTQYF.

This clone was found a few times. One end of the junction varies from germline; a read error may be responsible. This sequence joins TRBV6-1 and TRBJ2-3; TRBD1 matches at 12 bases. The V gene's germline CDR1 is MNHNS and CDR2 SASEGT. This CDR3 region has 16 residues. CDR3 nucleotides: TGTGCCAGCAGTGTTACCGGGACAGGGGGCACAGATACTCAGTATTTT. The encoded protein is CASSVTGTGGTDTQYF.

There are many counts of this clone. The chain employs TRBV2 and TRBJ1-1; D may be TRBD1 (6 bases). Germline lookup yields CDR1 SNHLY and CDR2 FYNNEI. The CDR3 is 15 residues long. The V end was cut by 0 bases, the J end by 6 bases, with 14 bases between. Written as DNA, the CDR3 is TGTGCCAGCAGTGAAGCGCTTTCAGGGGCGGCTGAAGCTTTCTTT. This translates into CASSEALSGAAEAFF.

This clone has more than one count but fewer than ten. The J gene is TRBJ2-3, the V gene TRBV2, with 8 bases aligning to TRBD2. From germline, CDR1 is SNHLY and CDR2 FYNNEI. The CDR3 contains 17 residues. V lost 6 bases, J lost 5 bases, and 16 bases stayed unmatched. CDR3 sequence: CASSYESGRGFIDTQYF. The DNA for the CDR3 is TGTGCCAGCAGCTACGAAAGCGGGAGAGGTTTTATAGATACGCAGTATTTT. The whole variable domain, remainder taken from reference TRBV2 and TRBJ2-3, is EPEVTQTPSHQVTQMGQEVILRCVPISNHLYFYWYRQILGQKVEFLVSFYNNEISEKSEIFDDQFSVERPDGSNFTLKIRSTKLEDSAMYFCASSYESGRGFIDTQYFGPGTRLTVL.

This clone was detected ten times or more. The chain recombines TRBV24-1 with TRBJ1-2, with 7 bases fitting TRBD1. Per germline, CDR1 KGHDR and CDR2 SFDVKD. The CDR3 extends over 15 amino acids. The J segment lost 0 bases and the V segment lost 4 bases, leaving 4 bases of the junction unmatched. In DNA form, the CDR3 reads TGTGCCACCAGTGAAAACAGGGGAGCTAACTATGGCTACACCTTC. This gives the protein CATSENRGANYGYTF.

The rearrangement joins TRBV19 to TRBJ1-2; a possible D gene is TRBD1 (5 bases). Deletions cut 3 bases from V and 5 bases from J, with 13 bases between. The CDR3 consists of 14 residues. Germline-derived CDR1 and CDR2 are LNHDA and SQIVND (reference sequence). The CDR3 region has the DNA TGTGCCAGTAGTATTATCGACAGCTCTTATGGCTACACCTTC. This codes for CASSIIDSSYGYTF.

This clone was detected only a few times. This chain uses TRBV6-1 with TRBJ2-3; D ambiguous. Trimming stripped 5 bases from V and 6 bases from J, with 6 bases between. The germline CDR1 and CDR2 sequences are MNHNS and SASEGT. The CDR3 contains 11 residues. For the CDR3, the DNA is TGTGCCAGCAGTACCCTGGATACGCAGTATTTT. Protein product: CASSTLDTQYF.

This clone occurred many times. The gene calls are TRBV7-8 and TRBJ2-5; tentatively, D is TRBD2 (7 bases). Germline assignment: CDR1 SGHVS and CDR2 FQNEAQ. This CDR3 contains 16 residues. V shed 5 bases and J shed 5 bases, with 21 bases lying between them. The CDR3 protein is CASSLKGGGGSETQYF. The CDR3 DNA sequence: TGTGCCAGCAGCCTCAAAGGGGGGGGCGGGAGTGAGACCCAGTACTTC.

This clone appeared many times. CDR3 protein: CASSEWGPRSYEQYF. The CDR3, as DNA: TGCGCCAGCAGTGAATGGGGACCCCGCTCCTACGAGCAGTACTTC. The gene calls are TRBV10-2 and TRBJ2-7; the D call may be TRBD1 or TRBD2 (5 bases each). Per the germline V gene, CDR1 is WSHSY and CDR2 is SAAADI. This CDR3 comprises 15 residues. V dropped 3 bases and J dropped 0 bases, with 12 bases sitting between them.

This clone was observed a few times. This chain connects TRBV28 to TRBJ2-7; a possible D gene is TRBD1 (7 bases). The V and J ends lost 6 bases and 3 bases respectively, with 30 bases between them. CDR3 length: 19 amino acids. Looked up from germline, CDR1 is MDHEN and CDR2 is SYDVKM. The CDR3, as DNA: TGTGCCAGCAGATTAATACTCAGGGGGACTGGCTTCCTCAACTACGAGCAGTACTTC. It specifies CASRLILRGTGFLNYEQYF.

This clone was seen a handful of times. Given the absence of the conserved phenylalanine or tryptophan at the CDR3 end, a read error is likely. The chain combines TRBV7-2 with TRBJ1-2; possible D gene TRBD1, 6 bases. V was clipped by 5 bases and J by 7 bases, with 14 bases between them. The CDR3 totals 13 residues. Germline CDR1 is SGHTA and CDR2 is FQGNSA. This CDR3 is CASSPKGGSGYTS. CDR3 DNA: TGTGCCAGCAGCCCCAAAGGGGGGAGTGGCTACACCTCC.

This sequence joins TRBV11-2 and TRBJ1-3; D remains unclear. The CDR3 totals 19 residues. The V end lost 2 bases, the J end lost 1 base, and 21 bases lay between the germline ends. The V gene's germline CDR1 is SGHAT and CDR2 FQNNGV. The chain's CDR3 is CASSLPEGGRVLSGNTIYF. The CDR3, as DNA: TGTGCCAGCAGCTTACCGGAGGGCGGGAGGGTTCTATCTGGAAACACCATATATTTT.